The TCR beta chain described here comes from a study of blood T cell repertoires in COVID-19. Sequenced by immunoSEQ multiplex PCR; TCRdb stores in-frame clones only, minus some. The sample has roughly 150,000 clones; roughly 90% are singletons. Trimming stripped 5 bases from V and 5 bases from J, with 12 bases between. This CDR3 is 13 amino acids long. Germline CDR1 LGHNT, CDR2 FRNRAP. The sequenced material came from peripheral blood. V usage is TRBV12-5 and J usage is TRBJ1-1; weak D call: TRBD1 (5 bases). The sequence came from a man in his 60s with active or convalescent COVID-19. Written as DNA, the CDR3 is TGTGCTAGTGGTCTCGGACAATGGACTGAAGCTTTCTTT. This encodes CASGLGQWTEAFF.